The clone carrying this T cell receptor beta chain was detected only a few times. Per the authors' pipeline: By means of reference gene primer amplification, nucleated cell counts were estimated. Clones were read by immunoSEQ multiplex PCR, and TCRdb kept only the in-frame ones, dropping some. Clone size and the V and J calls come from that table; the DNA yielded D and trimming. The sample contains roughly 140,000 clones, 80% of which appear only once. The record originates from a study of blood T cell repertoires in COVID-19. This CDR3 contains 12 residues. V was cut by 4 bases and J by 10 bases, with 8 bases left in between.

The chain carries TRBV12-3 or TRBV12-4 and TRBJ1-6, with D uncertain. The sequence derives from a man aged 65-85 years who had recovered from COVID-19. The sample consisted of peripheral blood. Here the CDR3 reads CASSSRDSPLHF. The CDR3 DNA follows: TGTGCCAGCAGTTCTAGAGACTCACCCCTCCACTTT.